These 8 T cell receptor beta chains originate from one sample sequenced in a study of shared clonotypes between healthy human individuals. Using immunoSEQ multiplex PCR, the repertoire was profiled, and TCRdb retains in-frame clones only, with some absent. The data contain roughly 2.2 million clones, around 93% of them singletons. Sequencing used naive CD4+ T cells from PBMCs. Described subset: CD45RA+ positively selected. These receptors all come from a young man in good health. Some clones in this sample may be carry-over from other donors' samples.

This clone appeared a single time. The V call is TRBV6-6, the J call TRBJ1-1; D gene ambiguous. V lost 4 bases and J 8 bases, leaving 14 bases between the germline ends. Germline CDR1 MNHNY, CDR2 SVGAGI (reference sequence). This CDR3 has 13 amino acids. The CDR3 sequence: CASSLSQVSEAFF. Written as DNA, the CDR3 is TGTGCCAGCAGTTTGTCGCAGGTTTCCGAAGCTTTCTTT.

V and J are TRBV5-4 and TRBJ2-1, with 9 positions matching TRBD2. V was clipped by 4 bases and J by 0 bases; unmatched bases: 5. The CDR3 totals 16 residues. Per germline, CDR1 SGHNT and CDR2 YYREEE (reference sequence). The CDR3, as DNA: TGTGCCAGCAGCAAGTCGACTAGCGGCTCCTACAATGAGCAGTTCTTC. Translation gives CASSKSTSGSYNEQFF.

The rearrangement links TRBV28 to TRBJ2-3; weak D call: TRBD2 (6 bases). The germline gives CDR1 MDHEN, CDR2 SYDVKM. V was pared by 10 bases and J by 0 bases, with 17 bases between. This CDR3 contains 15 residues. The CDR3 protein is CATAEGGESTDTQYF. CDR3 bases: TGTGCCACCGCGGAGGGTGGGGAGAGCACAGATACGCAGTATTTT.

The count of this clone is one. The rearrangement joins TRBV19 to TRBJ1-1; D not certain. Per germline, CDR1 LNHDA and CDR2 SQIVND (reference sequence). This CDR3 comprises 14 residues. Trimming removed 2 bases from V and 6 bases from J, with 13 bases in between. The CDR3 DNA is TGTGCCAGTAGTATAACCCCCCCAATCGCTGAAGCTTTCTTT. It codes for CASSITPPIAEAFF.

The V gene is TRBV18, the J gene TRBJ1-2; D unclear. CDR1 is KGHSH, CDR2 LQKENI, per germline. The CDR3 consists of 12 residues. V dropped 1 base and J dropped 7 bases, with 7 bases sitting between them. The CDR3 is CASSPRPGGYTF. CDR3 sequence (DNA): TGTGCCAGCTCACCACGGCCGGGTGGCTACACCTTC.

This sequence joins TRBV6-6 and TRBJ2-7; no reliable D call. V lost 5 bases, J lost 2 bases, and 13 bases lay in between. The length of the CDR3 is 14 residues. Germline CDR1 and CDR2: MNHNY and SVGAGI (reference sequence). The CDR3 region is CASSRTTQTYEQYF. In DNA form, the CDR3 reads TGTGCCAGCAGTCGCACGACACAAACCTACGAGCAGTACTTC.

This chain links TRBV9 with TRBJ2-3, with a weak D call TRBD2 (6 bases). There are 16 residues in the CDR3. Per germline, CDR1 SGDLS and CDR2 YYNGEE. V shed 1 base and J shed 4 bases, with 16 bases lying between them. CDR3 protein: CASSVSDGRGADTQYF. CDR3 DNA: TGTGCCAGCAGCGTATCGGACGGGAGAGGGGCAGATACGCAGTATTTT.

The rearrangement joins TRBV4-2 to TRBJ2-1, with 7 bases that match TRBD2. Trimming removed 0 bases from V and 6 bases from J; junction bases left unmatched: 11. The CDR3 has 17 residues. CDR1 LGHNA and CDR2 YNFKEQ come from the germline V gene. CDR3 nucleotide sequence: TGTGCCAGCAGCCAAGAGGGCGTGGCTAGCGGACGCAATGAGCAGTTCTTC. Translating gives CASSQEGVASGRNEQFF.